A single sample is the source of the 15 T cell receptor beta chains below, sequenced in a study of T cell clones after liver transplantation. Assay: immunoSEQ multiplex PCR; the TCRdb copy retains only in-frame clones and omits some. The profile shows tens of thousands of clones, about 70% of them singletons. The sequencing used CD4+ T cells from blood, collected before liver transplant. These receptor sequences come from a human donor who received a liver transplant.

CDR3 in DNA: TGTGCCAGTAGTATAGGCCAGCGGGGGGGGCCGGTCACCGGGGAGCTGTTTTTT. This codes for CASSIGQRGGPVTGELFF. The chain recombines TRBV19 with TRBJ2-2, with 10 bases identical to TRBD2. CDR1 is LNHDA, CDR2 SQIVND, per germline (reference sequence). This CDR3 is 18 amino acids long. The V gene end was trimmed by 1 base and the J gene end by 4 bases; junction bases not matched to a gene: 9.

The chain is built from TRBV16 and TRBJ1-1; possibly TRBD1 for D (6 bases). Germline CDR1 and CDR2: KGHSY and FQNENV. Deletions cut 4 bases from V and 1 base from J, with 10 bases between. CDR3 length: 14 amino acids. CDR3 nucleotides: TGTGCCAGCAGCCTACAGGGACGGAACACTGAAGCTTTCTTT. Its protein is CASSLQGRNTEAFF.

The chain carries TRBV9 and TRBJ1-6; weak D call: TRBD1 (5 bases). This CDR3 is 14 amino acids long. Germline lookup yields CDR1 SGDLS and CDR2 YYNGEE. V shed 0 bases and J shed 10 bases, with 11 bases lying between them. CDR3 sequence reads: CASSVVKGRSPLHF. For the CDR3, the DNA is TGTGCCAGCAGCGTAGTGAAGGGGAGGTCACCCCTCCACTTT.

The chain's CDR3 is CASRTSGAYEQYF. The CDR3 nucleotides are TGTGCCAGCAGAACTAGCGGGGCCTACGAGCAGTACTTC. The chain is built from TRBV6-6 and TRBJ2-7; 10 positions match TRBD2. This CDR3 has 13 amino acids. The trim removed 6 bases at V and 2 bases at J, leaving 1 base unmatched. Germline V gives CDR1 MNHNY, CDR2 SVGAGI (reference sequence).

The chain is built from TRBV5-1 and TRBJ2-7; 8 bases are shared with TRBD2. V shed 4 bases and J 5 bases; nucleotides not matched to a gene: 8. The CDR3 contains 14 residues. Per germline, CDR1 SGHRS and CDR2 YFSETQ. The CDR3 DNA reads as TGCGCCAGCAGCCCTACCGGGACTAGTCACGAGCAGTACTTC. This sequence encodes CASSPTGTSHEQYF.

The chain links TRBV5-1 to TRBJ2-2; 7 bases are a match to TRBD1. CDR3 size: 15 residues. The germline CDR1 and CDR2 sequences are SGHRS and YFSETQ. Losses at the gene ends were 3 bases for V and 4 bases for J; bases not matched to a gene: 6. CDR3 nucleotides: TGCGCCAGCAGCTCCCGGGACAGTCGCACCGGGGAGCTGTTTTTT. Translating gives CASSSRDSRTGELFF.

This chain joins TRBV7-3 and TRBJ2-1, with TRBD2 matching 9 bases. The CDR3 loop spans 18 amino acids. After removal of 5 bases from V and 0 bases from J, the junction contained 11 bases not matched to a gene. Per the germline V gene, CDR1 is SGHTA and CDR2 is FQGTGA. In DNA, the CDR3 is TGTGCCAGCAGCGCCACTCTAGCGGGAACTAGCTCCTACAATGAGCAGTTCTTC. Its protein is CASSATLAGTSSYNEQFF.

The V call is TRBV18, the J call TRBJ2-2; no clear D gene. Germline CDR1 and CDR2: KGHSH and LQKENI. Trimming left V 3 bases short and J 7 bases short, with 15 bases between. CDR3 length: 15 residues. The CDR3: CASSPYMGGGGELFF. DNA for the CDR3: TGTGCCAGCTCACCGTACATGGGTGGCGGCGGGGAGCTGTTTTTT.

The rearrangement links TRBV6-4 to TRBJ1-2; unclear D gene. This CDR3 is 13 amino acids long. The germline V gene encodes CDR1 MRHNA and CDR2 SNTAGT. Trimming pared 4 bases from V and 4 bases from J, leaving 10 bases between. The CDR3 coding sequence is TGTGCCAGCAGTGCTGGCTTTTCCTATGGCTACACCTTC. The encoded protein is CASSAGFSYGYTF.

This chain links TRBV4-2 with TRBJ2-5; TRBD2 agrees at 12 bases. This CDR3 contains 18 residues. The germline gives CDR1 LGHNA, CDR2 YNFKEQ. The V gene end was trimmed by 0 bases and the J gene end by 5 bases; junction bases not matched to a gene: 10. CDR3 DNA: TGTGCCAGCAGCCAAGATGGGCTAGCGGGGGGGCGGTGGGAGACCCAGTACTTC. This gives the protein CASSQDGLAGGRWETQYF.

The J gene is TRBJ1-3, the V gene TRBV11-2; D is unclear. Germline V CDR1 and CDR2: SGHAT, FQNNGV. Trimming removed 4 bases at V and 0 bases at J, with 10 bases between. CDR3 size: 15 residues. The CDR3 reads CASSSTFASGNTIYF. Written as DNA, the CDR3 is TGTGCCAGCAGCTCGACATTTGCCTCTGGAAACACCATATATTTT.

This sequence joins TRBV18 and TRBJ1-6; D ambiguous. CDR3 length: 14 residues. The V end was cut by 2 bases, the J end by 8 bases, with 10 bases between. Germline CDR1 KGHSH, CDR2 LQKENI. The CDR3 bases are TGTGCCAGCTCACCAAGGCAGGTTGATTCACCCCTCCACTTT. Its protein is CASSPRQVDSPLHF. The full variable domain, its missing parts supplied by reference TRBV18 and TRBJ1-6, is NAGVMQNPRHLVRRRGQEARLRCSPMKGHSHVYWYRQLPEEGLKFMVYLQKENIIDESGMPKERFSAEFPKEGPSILRIQQVVRGDSAAYFCASSPRQVDSPLHFGNGTRLTVT.

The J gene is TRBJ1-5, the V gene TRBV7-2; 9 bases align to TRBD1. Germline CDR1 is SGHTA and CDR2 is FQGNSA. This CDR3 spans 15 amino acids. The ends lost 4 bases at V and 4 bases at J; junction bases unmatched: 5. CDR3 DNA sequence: TGTGCCAGCAGCTACGGGACAGGGAAAAATCAGCCCCAGCATTTT. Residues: CASSYGTGKNQPQHF.

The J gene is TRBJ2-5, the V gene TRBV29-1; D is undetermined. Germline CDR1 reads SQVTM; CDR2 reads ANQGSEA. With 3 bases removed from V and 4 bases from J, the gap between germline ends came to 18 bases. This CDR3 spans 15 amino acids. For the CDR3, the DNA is TGCAGCGTTGATAACCTCGTCCTTGGCGGAGAGACCCAGTACTTC. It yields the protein CSVDNLVLGGETQYF.

The CDR3 is CASRGGTYNSPLHF. The CDR3 DNA reads TGTGCCAGTAGAGGGGGTACCTATAATTCACCCCTCCACTTT. The V and J genes are TRBV19 and TRBJ1-6, with D maybe TRBD1 (6 bases). V was clipped by 6 bases and J by 2 bases, with 8 bases between them. This CDR3 spans 14 amino acids. Per the germline V gene, CDR1 is LNHDA and CDR2 is SQIVND (reference sequence).